The source of this T cell receptor beta chain is a study of T-cell memory formation after mild COVID-19. Study-wide background: TCR clusters largely stayed donor specific. The study's findings and limits: Prior to infection, memory already included some responding clones, suggesting cross-reactive memory joined. The authors did not confirm SARS-CoV-2 specificity of second-wave clones peaking day 37. Contracting CD4+ clones sat mainly in CM and EM; CD8+ in EMRA.

One entry per CDR3 protein results from TCRdb running MiXCR on the 5' RACE reads. The table has a few hundred thousand distinct CDR3 sequences, approximately 19% seen once; the top ten hold more than 20%. In the case of this clonotype: The target antigen is unknown.

Per germline, CDR1 SGHTA and CDR2 FQGNSA. CDR3 length: 15 residues. Trimming removed 4 bases from V and 3 bases from J, with 15 bases in between. The clonotype was recovered from a man aged 18 to 35 who had mild COVID-19 (a few samples of this study predate the infection). Cell type and time point are not known. The sample comprised PBMCs or a T cell subset sorted from them (not recorded which). The chain carries TRBV7-2 and TRBJ1-1, with D possibly TRBD1 on 5 matching bases. Here the CDR3 reads CASSSSRLGDTEAFF. The CDR3 DNA reads TGTGCCAGCAGCTCATCCCGGTTGGGGGACACTGAAGCTTTCTTT.